This T cell receptor (beta chain) was captured by sequencing in a study of blood T cell repertoires in COVID-19. Study-wide context: T cells, B-cell-depleted T cells, or PBMCs supplied cDNA or gDNA.

J lost 0 bases, V lost 6 bases, and 8 bases had no gene match. CDR1 is MNHEY and CDR2 is SVGAGI in the germline V gene. The CDR3 is 15 residues long. Generated by immunoSEQ multiplex PCR, the TCRdb table keeps only in-frame clones and is missing some. The sample lists about 270,000 clones, around 87% seen once, with under 2.5% in the top ten. Study members were between roughly 18 and 100 years old and lived in 24 US regions. Cohort assignment relied on participant-reported clinical history. Resolution of symptoms, clearance, or two negative PCRs was present in recovered Cohort 3 donors. The sample was PBMCs or T cells enriched from blood (not recorded which). This receptor was taken from a woman between 18 and 29 years old who had recovered from COVID-19. This chain links TRBV6-5 with TRBJ2-7; 7 bases agree with TRBD1. This chain's CDR3 is CASSRGGLSSYEQYF. The CDR3 nucleotides are TGTGCCAGCAGCCGAGGGGGCTTGAGCTCCTACGAGCAGTACTTC.